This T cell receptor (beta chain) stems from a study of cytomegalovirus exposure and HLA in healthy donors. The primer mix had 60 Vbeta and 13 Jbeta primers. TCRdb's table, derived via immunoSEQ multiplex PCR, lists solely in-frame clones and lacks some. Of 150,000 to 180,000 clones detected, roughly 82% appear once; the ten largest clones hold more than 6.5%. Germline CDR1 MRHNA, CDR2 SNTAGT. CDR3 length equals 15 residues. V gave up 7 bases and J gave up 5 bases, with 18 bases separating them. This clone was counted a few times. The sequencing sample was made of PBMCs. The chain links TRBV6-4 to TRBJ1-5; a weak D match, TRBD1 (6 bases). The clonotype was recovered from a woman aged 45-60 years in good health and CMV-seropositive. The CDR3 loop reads CASTHSGQKHQPQHF. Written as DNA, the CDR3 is TGTGCCAGCACGCACTCCGGACAGAAACATCAGCCCCAGCATTTT.